These 17 T cell receptor beta chains share one sample of origin, sequenced in a study of T cell responses to AZD1222 COVID-19 vaccine. Sequencing used immunoSEQ multiplex PCR; TCRdb keeps in-frame clones, though not all of them. The sample contains 150,000 to 200,000 clones, 80% to 95% of which appear only once. Sequencing was performed on peripheral blood, taken 28 days after the second AZD1222 dose. Source of these receptors: an adult who received the AZD1222 COVID-19 vaccine.

The gene calls are TRBV28 and TRBJ1-5; D perhaps matches TRBD1 (6 bases). The CDR3 has 16 residues. Germline CDR1 and CDR2: MDHEN and SYDVKM. V lost 1 base to trimming and J lost 3 bases, with 13 bases between them. The CDR3 reads CASSLFGTGHNQPQHF. CDR3 sequence (DNA): TGTGCCAGCAGTTTATTCGGTACAGGGCACAATCAGCCCCAGCATTTT.

The V and J genes are TRBV6-5 and TRBJ2-2; D is undetermined. The CDR3 is made up of 14 amino acids. V dropped 8 bases and J dropped 3 bases, with 13 bases sitting between them. Per the germline V gene, CDR1 is MNHEY and CDR2 is SVGAGI. For the CDR3, the DNA is TGTGCCAGCCTCCCGGTCCCCGACACCGGGGAGCTGTTTTTT. This codes for CASLPVPDTGELFF.

The genes are TRBV5-1 and TRBJ2-5, with D perhaps matching TRBD2 (6 bases). Trimming stripped 0 bases from V and 2 bases from J, with 11 bases between. This CDR3 is 15 amino acids long. CDR1 and CDR2 (germline): SGHRS, YFSETQ. The CDR3 nucleotides are TGCGCCAGCAGCTTGGGTGCGGCGGGACAAGAGACCCAGTACTTC. Its protein is CASSLGAAGQETQYF.

V usage is TRBV19 and J usage is TRBJ2-7; 12 bases match TRBD2. Germline V CDR1 and CDR2: LNHDA, SQIVND (reference sequence). This CDR3 is built from 15 residues. The V segment lost 6 bases and the J segment 5 bases; nucleotides outside the gene matches: 8. CDR3 in DNA: TGTGCCAGTAGCCAACTGACTAGCGGGGGCCACGAGCAGTACTTC. This encodes CASSQLTSGGHEQYF.

This chain connects TRBV19 to TRBJ1-1; 11 bases align to TRBD1. CDR3 size: 16 residues. CDR1 is LNHDA and CDR2 is SQIVND in the germline V gene (reference sequence). J was trimmed by 2 bases and V by 4 bases; bases with no gene match: 6. The CDR3 DNA is TGTGCCAGTAGTAGCGGGACAGGGGGGGTCAACACTGAAGCTTTCTTT. Its translation is CASSSGTGGVNTEAFF.

The V gene is TRBV5-1, the J gene TRBJ1-1, with 8 bases lining up with TRBD1. CDR1 is SGHRS and CDR2 is YFSETQ in the germline V gene. The CDR3 sequence is 13 residues long. The ends lost 3 bases at V and 3 bases at J; junction bases unmatched: 1. CDR3 nucleotide sequence: TGCGCCAGCAGCTCGGGACAGGACACTGAAGCTTTCTTT. As protein: CASSSGQDTEAFF.

This clone was recorded once. The V and J genes are TRBV6-2 or TRBV6-3 and TRBJ2-7, with TRBD2 identical over 7 bases. The ends lost 6 bases at V and 4 bases at J; junction bases unmatched: 12. The CDR3 sequence is 15 residues long. Germline V gene sequence: CDR1 MNHEY, CDR2 SVGEGT. CDR3 sequence (DNA): TGTGCCAGCAGCCGACCTGGGGGGGTACAGTACGAGCAGTACTTC. Its translation is CASSRPGGVQYEQYF.

This chain connects TRBV28 to TRBJ1-3; perhaps TRBD1 as D (6 bases). Germline-derived CDR1 and CDR2 are MDHEN and SYDVKM. The CDR3 spans 18 residues. Trimming shortened V by 3 bases and J by 0 bases, and 18 bases separated the two germline ends. CDR3 nucleotide sequence: TGTGCCAGCAGTTTCCTCAAGACAGGTTCTCCCTCTGGAAACACCATATATTTT. Translating gives CASSFLKTGSPSGNTIYF.

V and J are TRBV28 and TRBJ1-2; D remains unclear. V lost 6 bases and J lost 2, with 7 bases in between. Germline CDR1 and CDR2: MDHEN and SYDVKM. There are 12 residues in the CDR3. CDR3 amino acids: CASREANYGYTF. In DNA form, the CDR3 reads TGTGCCAGCAGAGAAGCCAACTATGGCTACACCTTC.

The chain has TRBV10-3 and TRBJ1-6; 7 bases match TRBD1. V shed 0 bases, J shed 8 bases, and the junction held 7 bases outside the gene matches. Looked up from germline, CDR1 is ENHRY and CDR2 is SYGVKD. The CDR3 extends over 16 amino acids. CDR3 bases: TGTGCCATCAGTGAGTCGAGCGTGGGACAGTATTCACCCCTCCACTTT. Its protein product is CAISESSVGQYSPLHF.

The chain couples TRBV19 to TRBJ1-5, with no clear D. The CDR3 is 12 amino acids. The germline CDR1 and CDR2 sequences are LNHDA and SQIVND (reference sequence). V gave up 3 bases and J gave up 7 bases, with 7 bases separating them. CDR3 nucleotides: TGTGCCAGTAGTATGGAGGGACAGCCCCAGCATTTT. It is translated as CASSMEGQPQHF.

The rearrangement links TRBV10-1 to TRBJ1-5; the D gene is possibly TRBD1 (5 bases). The CDR3 consists of 14 residues. V was cut by 3 bases and J by 7 bases, with 13 bases left in between. The germline gives CDR1 WNHNN, CDR2 SYGVQD (reference sequence). CDR3 amino acids: CASSDGTGVQPQHF. The CDR3 DNA reads TGCGCCAGCAGTGATGGGACCGGCGTCCAGCCCCAGCATTTT.

This chain uses TRBV19 with TRBJ1-4; D not certain. Germline-derived CDR1 and CDR2 are LNHDA and SQIVND (reference sequence). This CDR3 is built from 14 residues. Trimming cost V 4 bases and J 2 bases, with 8 bases left between them. CDR3 sequence reads: CASSREQTNEKLFF. CDR3 sequence (DNA): TGTGCCAGTAGTAGGGAACAGACTAATGAAAAACTGTTTTTT.

The chain recombines TRBV12-3 or TRBV12-4 with TRBJ1-1; D is unclear. V shed 3 bases and J shed 2 bases, with 7 bases lying between them. The CDR3 totals 13 residues. In nucleotides, the CDR3 is TGTGCCAGCAGTTTTTCGGTTAACACTGAAGCTTTCTTT. This gives the protein CASSFSVNTEAFF.

The V and J genes are TRBV19 and TRBJ2-7; D is unresolved. This CDR3 is 15 amino acids long. Germline CDR1 is LNHDA and CDR2 is SQIVND (reference sequence). V gave up 4 bases and J gave up 3 bases, with 16 bases separating them. The CDR3 region has the DNA TGTGCCAGTAGTACCTACACCAAACAGTACTACGAGCAGTACTTC. It yields the protein CASSTYTKQYYEQYF.

This chain joins TRBV7-9 and TRBJ2-1; maybe TRBD2 (6 bases). The CDR3 consists of 18 residues. Germline V gene lookup returns CDR1 SEHNR and CDR2 FQNEAQ (reference sequence). Trimming shortened V by 1 base and J by 0 bases, and 16 bases separated the two germline ends. The CDR3 here is CASSLVGGAISSYNEQFF. CDR3 bases: TGTGCCAGCAGCTTAGTAGGAGGGGCCATTAGCTCCTACAATGAGCAGTTCTTC. Supplemented by reference TRBV7-9 and TRBJ2-1, the full variable domain reads DTGVSQNPRHKITKRGQNVTFRCDPISEHNRLYWYRQTLGQGPEFLTYFQNEAQLEKSRLLSDRFSAERPKGSFSTLEIQRTEQGDSAMYLCASSLVGGAISSYNEQFFGPGTRLTVL.

This clone is a singleton in its sample. This chain uses TRBV19 with TRBJ1-4; the D gene is possibly TRBD1 (6 bases). The germline gives CDR1 LNHDA, CDR2 SQIVND (reference sequence). V was trimmed by 2 bases and J by 7 bases, leaving 14 bases between them. This CDR3 contains 15 residues. CDR3 nucleotide sequence: TGTGCCAGTAGTATACAGGGGTTGTTAAGTGAAAAACTGTTTTTT. Protein product: CASSIQGLLSEKLFF.